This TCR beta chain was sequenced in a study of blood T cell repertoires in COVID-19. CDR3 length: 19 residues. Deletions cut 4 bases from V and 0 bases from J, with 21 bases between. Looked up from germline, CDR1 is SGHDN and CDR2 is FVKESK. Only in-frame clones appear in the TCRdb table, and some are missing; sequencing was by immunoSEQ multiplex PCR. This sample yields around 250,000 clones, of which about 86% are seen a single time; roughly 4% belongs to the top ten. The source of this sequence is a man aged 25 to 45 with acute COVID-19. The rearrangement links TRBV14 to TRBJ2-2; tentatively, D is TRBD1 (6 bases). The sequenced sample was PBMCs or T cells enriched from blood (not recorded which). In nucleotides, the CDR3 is TGTGCCAGCAGCCGTCGGGACAACTCTTTTTTCGCGAACACCGGGGAGCTGTTTTTT. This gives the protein CASSRRDNSFFANTGELFF.